The rows below give T cell receptor beta chains drawn from one sample of a study of T-cell memory formation after mild COVID-19. Via MiXCR, TCRdb re-called the 5' RACE reads, giving one row per CDR3 protein. The table includes roughly 190,000 distinct CDR3 sequences, about 18% detected once. The sample consisted of PBMCs or a T cell subset sorted from them (not recorded which). The receptors stem from an adult woman who had mild COVID-19 (a few samples of this study predate the infection). Cell type and time point are not known. CDR3s include the opening cysteine and the closing phenylalanine or tryptophan. A D gene is named only where the DNA matches it firmly. Expanded clones are given a class, and other clones once, few, many or no size at all.

TRBJ2-1,TRBV24-1,few,TRBD2,TGTGCCACCGGCCCCCCCGGGAGGGAGCAGTTCTTC,CATGPPGREQFF
TRBJ2-1,TRBV19,NA,TRBD2,TGTGCCAGTAGTGCATCGGGACTAGCCTTCAATGAGCAGTTCTTC,CASSASGLAFNEQFF
TRBJ1-1,TRBV7-9,few,NA,TGTGCCAGCAGCCCAAAATGGGCAGAAGAAGCTTTCTTT,CASSPKWAEEAFF
TRBJ2-1,TRBV5-1,few,NA,TGCGCCAGCAGACAGGATACCTACAATGAGCAGTTCTTC,CASRQDTYNEQFF
TRBJ2-7,TRBV29-1,NA,TRBD2,TGCAGCGTTGACGGAGCGGGAGGCCCAAGCTCCTACGAGCAGTACTTC,CSVDGAGGPSSYEQYF
TRBJ1-5,TRBV5-6,NA,NA,TGTGCCAGCAGCGCCCTCCGGGGTCCGGGCAATCAGCCCCAGCATTTT,CASSALRGPGNQPQHF
TRBJ1-1,TRBV29-1,few,NA,TGCAGCGTTGACAGTCCTAAGAGTACTGAAGCTTTCTTT,CSVDSPKSTEAFF
TRBJ2-2,TRBV7-3,NA,NA,TGTGCCAGCAGCTCTGGACCTACCGGGGAGCTGTTTTTT,CASSSGPTGELFF
TRBJ1-4,TRBV15,NA,TRBD1,TGTGCCACCAGCAGAGATGGACAGGGCGGTGAAAAACTGTTTTTT,CATSRDGQGGEKLFF
TRBJ2-3,TRBV21-1,few,NA,TGTGCCAGCACCCCCGGGGGAGATACGCAGTATTTT,CASTPGGDTQYF
TRBJ2-3,TRBV9,once,TRBD2,TGTGCCAGCAGCGCTAGACTAGCGGGAGTTACGCAGTATTTT,CASSARLAGVTQYF
TRBJ2-5,TRBV2,NA,NA,TGTGCCAGCAGTGAACGTTGGCAGAAAGAGACCCAGTACTTC,CASSERWQKETQYF
TRBJ2-7,TRBV7-9,few,NA,TGTGCCAGCAGCATGGCTCAGGAGCAGTACTTC,CASSMAQEQYF
TRBJ2-3,TRBV18,few,NA,TGTGCCAGCTCACCAACCACGTTCGTCGATTCAGATACGCAGTATTTT,CASSPTTFVDSDTQYF
TRBJ2-3,TRBV11-2,NA,NA,TGTGCCAGCAGCTTCGGTTGGAGGACTGGGACAGATACGCAGTATTTT,CASSFGWRTGTDTQYF
TRBJ2-7,TRBV20-1,NA,TRBD2,TGCAGTGCTAGATTTAGCGGGAGTTGGGAGCAGTACTTC,CSARFSGSWEQYF